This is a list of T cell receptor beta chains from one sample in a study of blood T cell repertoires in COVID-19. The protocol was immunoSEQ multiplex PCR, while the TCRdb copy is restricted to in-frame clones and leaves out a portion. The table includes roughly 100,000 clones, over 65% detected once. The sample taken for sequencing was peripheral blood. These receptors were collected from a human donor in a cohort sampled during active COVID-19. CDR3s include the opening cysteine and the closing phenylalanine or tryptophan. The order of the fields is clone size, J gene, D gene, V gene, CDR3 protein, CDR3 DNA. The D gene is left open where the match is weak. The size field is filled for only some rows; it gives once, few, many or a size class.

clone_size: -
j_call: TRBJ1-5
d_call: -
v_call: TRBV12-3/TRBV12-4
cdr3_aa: CASSLQARQPQHF
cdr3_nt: TGTGCCAGCAGTTTACAGGCTCGCCAGCCCCAGCATTTT

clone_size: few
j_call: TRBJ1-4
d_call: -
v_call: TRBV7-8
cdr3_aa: CASSLITGGEKLFF
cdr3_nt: TGTGCCAGCAGCTTAATAACGGGTGGGGAAAAACTGTTTTTT

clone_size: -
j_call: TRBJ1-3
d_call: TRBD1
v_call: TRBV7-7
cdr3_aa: CASSLGTGRGNTIYF
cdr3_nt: TGTGCCAGCAGCTTAGGGACAGGGCGCGGAAACACCATATATTTT

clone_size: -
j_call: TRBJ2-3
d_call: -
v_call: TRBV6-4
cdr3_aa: CASTKGGRHTQYF
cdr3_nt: TGTGCCAGCACGAAGGGGGGGCGGCATACGCAGTATTTT

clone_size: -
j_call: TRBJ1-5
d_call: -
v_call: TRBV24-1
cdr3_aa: CATSGANSNQPQHF
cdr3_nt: TGTGCCACCAGTGGAGCCAATAGCAATCAGCCCCAGCATTTT

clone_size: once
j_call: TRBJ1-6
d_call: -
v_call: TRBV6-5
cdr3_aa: CASSFRDSHNSPLHF
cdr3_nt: TGTGCCAGCAGTTTCCGCGACAGTCATAATTCACCCCTCCACTTT

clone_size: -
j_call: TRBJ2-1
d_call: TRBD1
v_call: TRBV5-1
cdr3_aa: CASSNGQGGYNEQFF
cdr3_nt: TGCGCCAGCAGCAATGGACAGGGGGGGTACAATGAGCAGTTCTTC

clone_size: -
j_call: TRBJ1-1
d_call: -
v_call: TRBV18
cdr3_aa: CASSPYTNTEAFF
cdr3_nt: TGTGCCAGCTCACCGTACACGAACACTGAAGCTTTCTTT

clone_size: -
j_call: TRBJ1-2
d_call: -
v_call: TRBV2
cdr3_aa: CASSAGGPSLSYGYTF
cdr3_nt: TGTGCCAGCAGTGCCGGGGGGCCCTCTTTAAGCTATGGCTACACCTTC

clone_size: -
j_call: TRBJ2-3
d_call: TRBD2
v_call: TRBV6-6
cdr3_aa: CASSPGLAGLTDTQYF
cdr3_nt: TGTGCCAGCAGTCCTGGGCTAGCGGGGTTGACAGATACGCAGTATTTT

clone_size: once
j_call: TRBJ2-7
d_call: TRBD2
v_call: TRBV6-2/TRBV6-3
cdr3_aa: CASSYRLAGGPSHEQYF
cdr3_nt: TGTGCCAGCAGTTACAGACTAGCGGGGGGGCCTTCCCACGAGCAGTACTTC

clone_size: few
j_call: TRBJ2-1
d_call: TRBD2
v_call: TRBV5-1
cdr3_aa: CASSPGTSVWGQFF
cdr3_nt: TGCGCCAGCAGCCCCGGGACTAGCGTTTGGGGGCAGTTCTTC

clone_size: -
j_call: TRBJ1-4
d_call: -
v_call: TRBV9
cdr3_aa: CASSPEGSGEKLFF
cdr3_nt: TGTGCCAGCAGCCCGGAGGGGTCTGGTGAAAAACTGTTTTTT

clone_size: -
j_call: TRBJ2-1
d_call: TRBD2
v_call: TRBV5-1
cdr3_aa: CASSQTWGGSYNEQFF
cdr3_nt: TGCGCCAGCTCCCAAACGTGGGGGGGCTCCTACAATGAGCAGTTCTTC

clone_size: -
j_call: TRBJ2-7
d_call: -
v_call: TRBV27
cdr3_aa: CASSSRQSPYEQYF
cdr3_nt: TGTGCCAGCAGTTCCCGACAGTCCCCCTACGAGCAGTACTTC

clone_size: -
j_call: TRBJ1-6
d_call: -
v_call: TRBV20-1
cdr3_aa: CSASWGDSPLHF
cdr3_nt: TGCAGTGCTAGTTGGGGCGATTCACCCCTCCACTTT

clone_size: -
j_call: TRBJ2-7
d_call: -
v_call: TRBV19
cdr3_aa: CASSPRGPLSYEQYF
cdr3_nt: TGTGCCAGTAGTCCCAGGGGCCCCCTCTCCTACGAGCAGTACTTC

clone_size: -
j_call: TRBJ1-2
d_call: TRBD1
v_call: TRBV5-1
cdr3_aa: CASSSTGTGSYGYTF
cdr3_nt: TGCGCCAGCAGCTCCACGGGGACAGGGAGCTATGGCTACACCTTC

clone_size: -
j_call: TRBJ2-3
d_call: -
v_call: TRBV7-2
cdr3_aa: CASSFIRVAADTQYF
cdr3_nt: TGTGCCAGCAGCTTTATTCGAGTGGCGGCGGATACGCAGTATTTT

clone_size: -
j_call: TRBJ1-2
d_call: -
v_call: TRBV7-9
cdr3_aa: CASSLESGARGYTF
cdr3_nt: TGTGCCAGCAGCTTAGAGTCAGGGGCACGGGGCTACACCTTC

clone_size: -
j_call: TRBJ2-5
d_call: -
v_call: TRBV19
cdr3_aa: CASSIAGAAQYF
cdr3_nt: TGTGCCAGTAGTATCGCGGGGGCGGCCCAGTACTTC

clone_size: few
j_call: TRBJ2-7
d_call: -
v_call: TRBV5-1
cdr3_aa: CASSPGQLYEQYF
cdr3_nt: TGCGCCAGCAGCCCCGGACAGCTCTACGAGCAGTACTTC

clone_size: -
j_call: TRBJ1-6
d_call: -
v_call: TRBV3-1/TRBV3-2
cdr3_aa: CASSQGRVHSPLHF
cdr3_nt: TGTGCCAGCAGCCAAGGGCGGGTACATTCACCCCTCCACTTT

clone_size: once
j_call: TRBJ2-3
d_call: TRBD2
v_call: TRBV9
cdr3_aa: CASSVATSGGSSTDTQYF
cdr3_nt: TGTGCCAGCAGCGTAGCGACTAGCGGGGGCTCTAGCACAGATACGCAGTATTTT

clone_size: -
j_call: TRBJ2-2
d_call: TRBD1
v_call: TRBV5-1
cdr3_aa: CASSLGDRTGELFF
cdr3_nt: TGCGCCAGCAGCTTGGGGGACAGGACCGGGGAGCTGTTTTTT

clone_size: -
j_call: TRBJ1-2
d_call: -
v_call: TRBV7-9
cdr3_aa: CASSLAPHREPNYGYTF
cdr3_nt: TGTGCCAGCAGCTTAGCCCCCCACAGGGAGCCCAACTATGGCTACACCTTC

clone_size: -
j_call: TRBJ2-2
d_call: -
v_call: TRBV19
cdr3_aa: CASSIKGGRTGELFF
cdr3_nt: TGTGCCAGTAGTATTAAGGGTGGGAGAACCGGGGAGCTGTTTTTT

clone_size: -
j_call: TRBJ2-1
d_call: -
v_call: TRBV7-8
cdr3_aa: CASSKQSGTEQFF
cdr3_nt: TGTGCCAGCAGCAAACAGTCCGGGACAGAGCAGTTCTTC

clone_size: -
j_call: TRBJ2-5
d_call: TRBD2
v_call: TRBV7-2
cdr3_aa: CASEGSGGFETQYF
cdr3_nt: TGTGCCAGTGAGGGTAGCGGGGGGTTTGAGACCCAGTACTTC

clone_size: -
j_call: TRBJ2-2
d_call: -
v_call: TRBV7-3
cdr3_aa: CASSLNAGRNTGELFF
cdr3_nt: TGTGCCAGCAGCTTAAATGCGGGAAGGAACACCGGGGAGCTGTTTTTT

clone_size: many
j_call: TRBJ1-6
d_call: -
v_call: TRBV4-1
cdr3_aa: CASSQDLLAWRQEHSPLHF
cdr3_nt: TGCGCCAGCAGCCAAGATCTATTGGCGTGGAGACAGGAGCATTCACCCCTCCACTTT

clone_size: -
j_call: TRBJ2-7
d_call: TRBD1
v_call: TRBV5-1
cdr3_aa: CASSPGTGGYEQYF
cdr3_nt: TGCGCCAGCAGTCCCGGGACAGGGGGTTACGAGCAGTACTTC

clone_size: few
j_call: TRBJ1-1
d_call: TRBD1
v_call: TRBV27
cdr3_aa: CASSSGPRGLNTEAFF
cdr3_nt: TGTGCCAGCAGTTCAGGACCCAGGGGGCTGAACACTGAAGCTTTCTTT

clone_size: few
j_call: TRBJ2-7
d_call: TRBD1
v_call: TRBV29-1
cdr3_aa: CSVGQGAHEQYF
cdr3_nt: TGCAGCGTTGGGCAGGGGGCCCACGAGCAGTACTTC

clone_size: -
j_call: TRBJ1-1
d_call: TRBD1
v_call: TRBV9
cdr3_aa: CASSVYQGAAFF
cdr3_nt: TGTGCCAGCAGCGTCTACCAGGGGGCAGCTTTCTTT

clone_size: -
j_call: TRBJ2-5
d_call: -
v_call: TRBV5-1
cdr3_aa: CASSFGTLQETQYF
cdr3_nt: TGCGCCAGCAGCTTTGGGACACTACAAGAGACCCAGTACTTC

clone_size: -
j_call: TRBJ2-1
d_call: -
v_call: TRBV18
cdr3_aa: CASSPSGGGERYNEQFF
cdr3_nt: TGTGCCAGCTCACCATCGGGGGGCGGGGAGCGCTACAATGAGCAGTTCTTC

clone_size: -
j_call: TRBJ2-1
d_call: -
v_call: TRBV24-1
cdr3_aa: CATSQGLEQFF
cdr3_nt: TGTGCCACCAGTCAGGGGCTGGAGCAGTTCTTC

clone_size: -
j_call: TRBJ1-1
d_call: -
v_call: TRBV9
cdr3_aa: CASSPSRREGTEAFF
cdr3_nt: TGTGCCAGCAGCCCAAGCAGGAGGGAGGGGACTGAAGCTTTCTTT

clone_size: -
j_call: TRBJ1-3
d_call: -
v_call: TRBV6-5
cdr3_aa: CASGSEGGNTIYF
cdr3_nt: TGTGCCAGCGGGTCAGAGGGTGGAAACACCATATATTTT

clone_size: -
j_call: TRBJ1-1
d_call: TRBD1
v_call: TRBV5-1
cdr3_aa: CASSSGQGFSLGEAFF
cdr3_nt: TGCGCCAGCAGCTCCGGACAGGGCTTTAGTTTGGGTGAAGCTTTCTTT

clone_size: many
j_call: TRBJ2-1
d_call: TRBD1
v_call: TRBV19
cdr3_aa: CASSIAVLGPGQDDNEQFF
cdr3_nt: TGTGCCAGTAGTATAGCCGTCCTGGGGCCGGGACAGGATGACAATGAGCAGTTCTTC

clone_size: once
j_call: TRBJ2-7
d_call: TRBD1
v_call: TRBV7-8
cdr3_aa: CASSLGGGFISYEQYF
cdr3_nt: TGTGCCAGCAGCTTAGGAGGGGGCTTCATCTCCTACGAGCAGTACTTC

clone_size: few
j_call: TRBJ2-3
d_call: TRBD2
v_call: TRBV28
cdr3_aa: CASSLPSGLTDTQYF
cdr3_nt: TGTGCCAGCAGTTTACCTAGCGGGCTTACAGATACGCAGTATTTT

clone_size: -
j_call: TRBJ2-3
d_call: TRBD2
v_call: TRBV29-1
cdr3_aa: CSVGTSGDRYF
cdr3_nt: TGCAGCGTTGGGACTAGCGGGGATCGGTATTTT

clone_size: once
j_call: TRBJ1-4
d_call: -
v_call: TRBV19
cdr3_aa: CASSIGSITTNEKLFF
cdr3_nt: TGTGCCAGTAGTATCGGGAGTATTACAACTAATGAAAAACTGTTTTTT

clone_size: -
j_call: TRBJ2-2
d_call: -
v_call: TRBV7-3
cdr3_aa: CASSSVTTGELFF
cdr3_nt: TGTGCCAGCAGCTCAGTAACCACCGGGGAGCTGTTTTTT

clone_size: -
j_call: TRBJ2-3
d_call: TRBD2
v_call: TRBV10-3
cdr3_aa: CAISDGGADTQYF
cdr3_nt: TGTGCCATCAGTGATGGGGGGGCAGATACGCAGTATTTT

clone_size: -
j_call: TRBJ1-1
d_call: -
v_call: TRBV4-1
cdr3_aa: CASRGALRGTEAFF
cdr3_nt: TGCGCCAGCAGAGGAGCCTTAAGGGGCACTGAAGCTTTCTTT

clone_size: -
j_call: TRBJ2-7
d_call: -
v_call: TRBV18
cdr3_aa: CASSLEGAGDEQYF
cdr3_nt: TGTGCCAGCTCACTAGAGGGAGCAGGGGACGAGCAGTACTTC

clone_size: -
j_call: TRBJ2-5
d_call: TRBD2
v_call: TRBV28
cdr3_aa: CASTYGGGQETQYF
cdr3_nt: TGTGCCAGCACCTACGGGGGGGGCCAAGAGACCCAGTACTTC

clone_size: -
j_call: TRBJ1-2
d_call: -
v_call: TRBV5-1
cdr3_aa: CASSSGVLAGGIESTF
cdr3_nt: TGCGCCAGCAGCTCTGGGGTGTTGGCAGGAGGGATAGAAAGTACCTTC

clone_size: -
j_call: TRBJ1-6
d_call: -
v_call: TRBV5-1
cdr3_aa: CASSLFEAPNSPLHF
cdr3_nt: TGCGCCAGCAGCTTGTTTGAGGCCCCGAATTCACCCCTCCACTTT

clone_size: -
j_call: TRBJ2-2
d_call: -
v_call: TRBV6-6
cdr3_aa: CASSYSFRRAGELFF
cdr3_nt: TGTGCCAGCAGTTACTCGTTTCGGAGGGCCGGGGAGCTGTTTTTT